This T cell receptor (beta chain) appears in the sequencing data of a study of shared clonotypes between healthy human individuals. From germline, CDR1 is MDHEN and CDR2 SYDVKM. The CDR3 loop spans 16 amino acids. V lost 3 bases and J 9 bases, leaving 21 bases between the germline ends. Profiling relied on immunoSEQ multiplex PCR, and the TCRdb table lists in-frame clones only, not all of them. The sample shows 2 million to 2.5 million clones, more than 80% of them seen only once. The origin of this receptor is a man aged 18-30 years in good health. Some clones in this sample may be carry-over from other donors' samples. Sequencing used naive CD4+ T cells from PBMCs. Indicated subset: CD45RA+ positively selected. J is TRBJ1-5 and V is TRBV28, with D maybe TRBD1 (6 bases). Here the CDR3 reads CASSFIRRTVAPPQHF. The CDR3 DNA reads TGTGCCAGCAGTTTCATCCGGAGGACAGTGGCCCCGCCCCAGCATTTT.